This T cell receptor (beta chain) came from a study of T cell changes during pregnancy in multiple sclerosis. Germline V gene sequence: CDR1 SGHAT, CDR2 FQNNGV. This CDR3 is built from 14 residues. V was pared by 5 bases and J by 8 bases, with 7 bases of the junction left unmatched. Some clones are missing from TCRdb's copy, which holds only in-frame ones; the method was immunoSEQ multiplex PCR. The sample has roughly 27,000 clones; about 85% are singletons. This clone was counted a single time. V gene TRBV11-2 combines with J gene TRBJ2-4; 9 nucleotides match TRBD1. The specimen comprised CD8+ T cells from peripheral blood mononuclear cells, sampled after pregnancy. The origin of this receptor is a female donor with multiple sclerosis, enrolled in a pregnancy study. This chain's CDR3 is CASSVTGGADIQYF. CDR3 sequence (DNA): TGTGCCAGCAGCGTTACAGGGGGCGCAGACATTCAGTACTTC.